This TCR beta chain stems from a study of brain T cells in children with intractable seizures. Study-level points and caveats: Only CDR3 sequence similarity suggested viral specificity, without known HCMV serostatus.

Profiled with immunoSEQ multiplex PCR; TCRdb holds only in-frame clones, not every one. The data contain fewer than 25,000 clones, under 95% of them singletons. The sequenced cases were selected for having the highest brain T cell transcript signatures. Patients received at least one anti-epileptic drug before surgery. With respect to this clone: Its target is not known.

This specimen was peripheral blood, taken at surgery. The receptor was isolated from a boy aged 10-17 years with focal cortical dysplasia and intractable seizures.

As DNA, the CDR3 is TGTGCCAGCAGCGCAGGTCTTGAAGGCGGGGAGCTGTTTTTT. Translation gives CASSAGLEGGELFF. This rearrangement joins TRBV9 to TRBJ2-2; D unresolved. The V and J ends lost 3 bases and 7 bases respectively, with 13 bases between them. CDR1 SGDLS and CDR2 YYNGEE come from the germline V gene. The CDR3 extends over 14 amino acids.